These 8 T cell receptor beta chains originate from one sample sequenced in a study of CD8+CD57+ T cells in acquired aplastic anemia. The authors sequenced patients whose flow cytometry had shown CD8+CD57+ cell expansion. The study profiled TCR beta VDJ and CDR3 using genomic DNA as template. TCRdb re-called the reads through MiXCR, storing one row per CDR3 protein. The table includes 150,000 to 170,000 distinct CDR3 sequences, roughly 54% detected once. Sequences were obtained from sorted CD4+, CD8+, or CD8+CD57+ T cells (not recorded which) from PBMCs. Receptors were obtained from a human donor with aplastic anemia.

This clonotype came up many times. The rearrangement uses TRBV19 and TRBJ2-6; a weak D match, TRBD1 (5 bases). CDR1 and CDR2 from the germline V gene are LNHDA and SQIVND (reference sequence). The germline V and J ends were trimmed by 5 bases and 4 bases, with 21 bases remaining between them. The length of the CDR3 is 18 residues. The CDR3 nucleotides read TGTGCCAGTAGTCTCCCCAGGGTTTCGAAGATAGGGGCCAACGTCCTGACTTTC. Amino acids: CASSLPRVSKIGANVLTF.

The V and J genes are TRBV19 and TRBJ1-6; tentative D call: TRBD1 (6 bases). Germline-derived CDR1 and CDR2 are LNHDA and SQIVND (reference sequence). The CDR3 spans 16 residues. The germline V and J ends were trimmed by 9 bases and 9 bases, with 24 bases remaining between them. The CDR3 protein is CASRGGGEGKGSPLHF. The CDR3 DNA reads as TGTGCCAGCCGTGGGGGGGGCGAGGGCAAAGGTTCACCCCTCCACTTT.

V is TRBV2 and J is TRBJ1-1; 8 bases line up with TRBD1. The CDR3 has 14 residues. J gave up 1 base and V 7 bases, and 5 bases lay outside the gene matches. Germline V lookup: CDR1 SNHLY, CDR2 FYNNEI. The chain's CDR3 is CASTQTGANTEAFF. The CDR3 DNA reads as TGTGCCAGCACCCAGACAGGGGCGAACACTGAAGCTTTCTTT.

This chain uses TRBV19 with TRBJ2-7; D is undetermined. Germline lookup yields CDR1 LNHDA and CDR2 SQIVND (reference sequence). The CDR3 has 14 amino acids. Trimming left V 10 bases short and J 9 bases short, with 25 bases between. The CDR3 here is CAIARKGDLRGQYF. CDR3 bases: TGTGCCATCGCACGGAAGGGTGATCTACGCGGGCAGTACTTC.

The chain uses TRBV9 and TRBJ1-6; D ambiguous. This CDR3 has 19 residues. Trimming left V 3 bases short and J 0 bases short, with 19 bases between. Germline V CDR1 and CDR2: SGDLS, YYNGEE. CDR3 coding DNA: TGTGCCAGCAGCGCATCCCTCGAGGACGGGAGCTCCTATAATTCACCCCTCCACTTT. Translated, it gives CASSASLEDGSSYNSPLHF.

The V and J genes are TRBV29-1 and TRBJ2-1; D unresolved. Germline V CDR1 and CDR2: SQVTM, ANQGSEA. This CDR3 contains 13 residues. V was clipped by 5 bases and J by 2 bases, with 10 bases between them. CDR3 nucleotides: TGCAGCGTTAGGAGCGCTACCTACAATGAGCAGTTCTTC. It yields the protein CSVRSATYNEQFF.

This clonotype was seen more than once but under ten times. V is TRBV27 and J is TRBJ1-3; the D gene is possibly TRBD1 (5 bases). The CDR3 runs 16 residues. V was pared by 5 bases and J by 1 base, with 15 bases between. CDR1 is MNHEY, CDR2 SMNVEV, per germline (reference sequence). The CDR3 region is CASSPTMGRSGNTIYF. The CDR3 nucleotides are TGTGCCAGCAGTCCCACGATGGGGCGGTCTGGAAACACCATATATTTT.

This clonotype was seen repeatedly, ten times or more. This chain joins TRBV19 and TRBJ2-7; D gene ambiguous. V lost 1 base and J 5 bases, leaving 9 bases between the germline ends. Germline CDR1 and CDR2: LNHDA and SQIVND (reference sequence). This CDR3 comprises 13 residues. This chain's CDR3 is CASSIVANHEQYF. The DNA for the CDR3 is TGTGCCAGTAGTATAGTTGCCAACCACGAGCAGTACTTC.